This record looks at one T cell receptor (beta chain) sequence and its context. This sample is drawn from a study of T cell responses to AZD1222 COVID-19 vaccine. The table came from immunoSEQ multiplex PCR; TCRdb's copy has only in-frame clones and leaves some out. The sample lists about 45,000 clones; around 77% were seen once. The CDR3 contains 12 residues. CDR1 is SGHRS and CDR2 is YFSETQ in the germline V gene. V was clipped by 4 bases and J by 6 bases, with 11 bases between them. The J gene is TRBJ2-7, the V gene TRBV5-1; D remains ambiguous. This TCR was recovered from an adult who received the MenACWY meningococcal vaccine as a control. Sequencing used peripheral blood, obtained 28 days after the second dose of the MenACWY control vaccine. CDR3 sequence (DNA): TGCGCCAGCAGCGTGTACCCGTCCGAGCAGTACTTC. As protein: CASSVYPSEQYF.